These 31 T cell receptor beta chains originate from one sample sequenced in a study of blood T cell repertoires in COVID-19 (dated by TCRdb to about 2020). Library generation was performed with the immunoSEQ multiplex PCR assay. TCRdb provides this immuneACCESS table in a form limited to in-frame rearrangements. Some clones are lacking; in checked studies, under half of them reflect an unresolved V gene, and why the rest are absent is not known. The sample table lists roughly 300,000 clones, 85% to 90% of them with a count of one. The ten largest clones represent 1.5% to 2% of the sample. Sample: peripheral blood. The receptor set was obtained from a woman in her twenties or thirties with COVID-19, enrolled during active disease.

This chain joins TRBV6-5 and TRBJ2-2, with TRBD1 matching 9 bases. V dropped 5 bases and J dropped 7; count of bases not matched to a gene: 5. Germline V gives CDR1 MNHEY, CDR2 SVGAGI. This CDR3 is built from 14 residues. CDR3 DNA sequence: TGTGCCAGCAGTCGGGGACAGGGTGGCGGGGAGCTGTTTTTT. Residues: CASSRGQGGGELFF.

The V call is TRBV19, the J call TRBJ2-3; no firm D call. The CDR3 has 12 residues. The germline CDR1 and CDR2 sequences are LNHDA and SQIVND (reference sequence). V was shortened by 3 bases and J by 5 bases, with 6 bases between the two germline ends. The CDR3 DNA reads TGTGCCAGTAGTATTCGAGAAGATACGCAGTATTTT. Protein product: CASSIREDTQYF.

J is TRBJ2-5 and V is TRBV5-5, with 8 bases fitting TRBD2. The CDR3 runs 14 residues. Losses at the gene ends were 0 bases for V and 8 bases for J; bases not matched to a gene: 6. CDR1 is SGHKS and CDR2 is YYEKEE in the germline V gene (reference sequence). CDR3 bases: TGTGCCAGCAGCTTGGGTAGCGGGGCCTTCACCCAGTACTTC. Residues: CASSLGSGAFTQYF. The full variable domain, in which reference TRBV5-5 and TRBJ2-5 provide the parts outside the CDR3, is DAGVTQSPTHLIKTRGQQVTLRCSPISGHKSVSWYQQVLGQGPQFIFQYYEKEERGRGNFPDRFSARQFPNYSSELNVNALLLGDSALYLCASSLGSGAFTQYFGPGTRLLVL.

The chain couples TRBV9 to TRBJ1-1; D remains unclear. This CDR3 comprises 13 residues. Trimming took off 6 bases at V and 4 bases at J, with 13 bases between the two ends. Germline assignment: CDR1 SGDLS and CDR2 YYNGEE. Written as DNA, the CDR3 is TGTGCCAGCAAGGCGAGCGGAGGCACTGAAGCTTTCTTT. Residues: CASKASGGTEAFF.

The rearrangement links TRBV30 to TRBJ2-3, with TRBD1 as a possible D gene (5 bases). V was pared by 4 bases and J by 3 bases, with 8 bases between. Germline-derived CDR1 and CDR2 are GTSNPN and SVGIG (reference sequence). This CDR3 spans 12 amino acids. The DNA of the CDR3 is TGTGCCTGGACCACAGGTACAGATACGCAGTATTTT. As protein: CAWTTGTDTQYF.

In its sample, this clone was seen once. V usage is TRBV7-9 and J usage is TRBJ2-1; 7 bases map to TRBD1. V dropped 5 bases and J dropped 10; count of bases not matched to a gene: 11. From germline, CDR1 is SEHNR and CDR2 FQNEAQ (reference sequence). CDR3 length: 14 amino acids. The DNA of the CDR3 is TGTGCCAGCAGCCCGCAGGGGGTCTACGGCGAGCAGTTCTTC. Amino acid sequence: CASSPQGVYGEQFF.

The rearrangement joins TRBV18 to TRBJ1-3, with D possibly matching TRBD1 (6 bases). CDR3 length: 16 amino acids. CDR1 and CDR2 from the germline V gene are KGHSH and LQKENI. Trimming removed 3 bases from V and 2 bases from J, with 14 bases in between. CDR3: CASSPTIQGTGNTIYF. In DNA form, the CDR3 reads TGTGCCAGCTCACCTACCATACAGGGTACTGGAAACACCATATATTTT.

About this clone itself: At one end the junction does not follow the germline gene, possibly because of a read error. The chain joins TRBV11-2 to TRBJ1-3; 9 bases map to TRBD1. Germline lookup yields CDR1 SGHAT and CDR2 FQNNGV. The CDR3 is 15 amino acids. DNA for the CDR3: TGTGCCAGCAGCTCGACGACCTTTGCGGTGGGACAGGGCGATTTT. It codes for CASSSTTFAVGQGDF.

V is TRBV7-9 and J is TRBJ1-2, with D perhaps matching TRBD1 (6 bases). This CDR3 comprises 14 residues. V was clipped by 4 bases and J by 3 bases, with 12 bases between them. CDR1 and CDR2 (germline): SEHNR, FQNEAQ (reference sequence). The CDR3 spells CASSWQGWDYGYTF. The CDR3 DNA reads as TGTGCCAGCAGCTGGCAGGGGTGGGACTATGGCTACACCTTC.

This chain connects TRBV7-9 to TRBJ2-4; 7 nucleotides line up with TRBD2. CDR1 is SEHNR, CDR2 FQNEAQ, per germline (reference sequence). The CDR3 totals 15 residues. The ends lost 5 bases at V and 1 base at J; junction bases unmatched: 5. CDR3 DNA: TGTGCCAGCAGCCATATTAGCGGGGCCAAAAACATTCAGTACTTC. This sequence encodes CASSHISGAKNIQYF.

The rearrangement joins TRBV19 to TRBJ1-2, with TRBD1 matching over 10 bases. CDR1 LNHDA and CDR2 SQIVND come from the germline V gene (reference sequence). The CDR3 is made up of 16 amino acids. V dropped 9 bases and J dropped 1; count of bases not matched to a gene: 11. The CDR3: CASEDRGRNFNYGYTF. The DNA of the CDR3 is TGTGCCAGCGAAGACAGGGGGCGCAATTTTAACTATGGCTACACCTTC.

The count of this clone is one. V is TRBV12-3 or TRBV12-4 and J is TRBJ1-2, with D unclear. The ends were cut back, 6 bases at V and 5 bases at J, with 13 bases in the middle. The CDR3 loop spans 13 amino acids. Here the CDR3 reads CASSPQAGYGYTF. The CDR3 DNA is TGTGCCAGCAGCCCGCAGGCGGGTTATGGCTACACCTTC.

The gene calls are TRBV6-2 or TRBV6-3 and TRBJ2-7; 10 nucleotides align to TRBD1. The junction had 5 bases not matched to a gene; V was cut back by 6 bases and J by 3 bases. This CDR3 has 14 residues. In germline, CDR1 is MNHEY, CDR2 SVGEGT. This chain's CDR3 is CASSQDRGIYEQYF. In DNA form, the CDR3 reads TGTGCCAGCAGCCAGGACAGGGGGATCTACGAGCAGTACTTC.

CDR3 sequence: CASSSRGQRDTEAFF. The DNA for the CDR3 is TGTGCCAGCAGTTCCAGGGGGCAGAGGGACACTGAAGCTTTCTTT. This chain links TRBV6-6 with TRBJ1-1; 8 bases line up with TRBD1. Germline V gives CDR1 MNHNY, CDR2 SVGAGI (reference sequence). V shed 4 bases, J shed 3 bases, and the junction held 7 bases outside the gene matches. CDR3 size: 15 residues.

The chain joins TRBV4-2 to TRBJ1-5; D uncertain. The CDR3 is 16 residues long. Trimming stripped 0 bases from V and 0 bases from J, with 9 bases between. Germline loops: CDR1 LGHNA, CDR2 YNFKEQ. This chain's CDR3 is CASSQEAYYSNQPQHF. CDR3 DNA: TGTGCCAGCAGCCAAGAGGCATACTATAGCAATCAGCCCCAGCATTTT.

V gene TRBV5-4 combines with J gene TRBJ2-3, with D possibly matching TRBD2 (6 bases). The CDR3 contains 13 residues. Trimming stripped 4 bases from V and 9 bases from J, with 15 bases between. CDR1 SGHNT and CDR2 YYREEE come from the germline V gene (reference sequence). The CDR3 sequence: CASSPRAGRTQYF. The CDR3 DNA reads as TGTGCCAGCAGCCCCCGGGCGGGGCGAACGCAGTATTTT.

This clone was counted between two and nine times. The V and J genes are TRBV18 and TRBJ2-3; 8 nucleotides agree with TRBD2. Germline CDR1 KGHSH, CDR2 LQKENI. This CDR3 is built from 18 residues. Trimming at V came to 0 bases and at J to 0 bases, leaving 8 bases not matched to a gene. Written as DNA, the CDR3 is TGTGCCAGCTCACCACCAATGGGTAGCGGGGATAGCACAGATACGCAGTATTTT. Amino acid sequence: CASSPPMGSGDSTDTQYF. Full variable domain (outside the CDR3, taken from reference TRBV18 and TRBJ2-3): NAGVMQNPRHLVRRRGQEARLRCSPMKGHSHVYWYRQLPEEGLKFMVYLQKENIIDESGMPKERFSAEFPKEGPSILRIQQVVRGDSAAYFCASSPPMGSGDSTDTQYFGPGTRLTVL.

This clone was observed a single time. V usage is TRBV4-2 and J usage is TRBJ1-2; TRBD1 agrees at 7 bases. The V gene end was trimmed by 3 bases and the J gene end by 8 bases; junction bases not matched to a gene: 9. The CDR3 loop spans 14 amino acids. Per germline, CDR1 LGHNA and CDR2 YNFKEQ. The CDR3 is CASSHLGQVKGYTF. DNA for the CDR3: TGTGCCAGCAGCCACCTCGGACAGGTCAAAGGCTACACCTTC.

The V call is TRBV2, the J call TRBJ1-1; D not certain. The CDR3 is made up of 15 amino acids. The V end lost 0 bases, the J end lost 3 bases, and 11 bases lay between the germline ends. The V gene's germline CDR1 is SNHLY and CDR2 FYNNEI. Here the CDR3 reads CASSEALGRHTEAFF. For the CDR3, the DNA is TGTGCCAGCAGTGAAGCGCTAGGCAGACACACTGAAGCTTTCTTT.

This clone is a singleton in its sample. The chain is built from TRBV5-1 and TRBJ1-1; 8 nucleotides line up with TRBD1. The trim removed 7 bases at V and 3 bases at J, leaving 8 bases unmatched. The CDR3 consists of 14 residues. Germline CDR1 and CDR2: SGHRS and YFSETQ. The CDR3 coding sequence is TGCGCCAGCCAAGATAACAGGGGGGACACTGAAGCTTTCTTT. As protein: CASQDNRGDTEAFF.

CDR3 bases: TGTGCCAGCTCACCACCGGGACTCCGCAGAGATACGCAGTATTTT. It is translated as CASSPPGLRRDTQYF. The rearrangement uses TRBV18 and TRBJ2-3; a weak D match, TRBD2 (6 bases). The CDR3 covers 15 residues. Trimming shortened V by 0 bases and J by 5 bases, and 12 bases separated the two germline ends. From germline, CDR1 is KGHSH and CDR2 LQKENI.

The gene calls are TRBV7-8 and TRBJ2-5; 10 bases map to TRBD1. The V segment lost 5 bases and the J segment 4 bases; nucleotides outside the gene matches: 4. Per germline, CDR1 SGHVS and CDR2 FQNEAQ. The CDR3 is made up of 14 amino acids. CDR3 amino acids: CASSVDRGRETQYF. DNA for the CDR3: TGTGCCAGCAGCGTCGACAGGGGGCGAGAGACCCAGTACTTC. Drawing the rest from reference TRBV7-8 and TRBJ2-5, the complete variable domain is GAGVSQSPRYKVAKRGQDVALRCDPISGHVSLFWYQQALGQGPEFLTYFQNEAQLDKSGLPSDRFFAERPEGSVSTLKIQRTQQEDSAVYLCASSVDRGRETQYFGPGTRLLVL.

The chain has TRBV10-2 and TRBJ1-6; D perhaps matches TRBD1 (5 bases). Looked up from germline, CDR1 is WSHSY and CDR2 is SAAADI. Trimming shortened V by 3 bases and J by 8 bases, and 14 bases separated the two germline ends. The CDR3 runs to 15 residues. The CDR3 here is CASSDSVAGDSPLHF. The CDR3 nucleotides are TGCGCCAGCAGTGATTCCGTCGCGGGGGATTCACCCCTCCACTTT.

The rearrangement uses TRBV6-5 and TRBJ1-5; 7 positions match TRBD1. Germline V gene sequence: CDR1 MNHEY, CDR2 SVGAGI. V shed 6 bases, J shed 7 bases, and the junction held 12 bases outside the gene matches. The CDR3 consists of 15 residues. The CDR3 region is CASRLSLRGPQPQHF. CDR3 DNA: TGTGCCAGCAGACTCTCGTTGAGGGGGCCGCAGCCCCAGCATTTT.

CDR3 protein: CASSPDRGYGYTF. In DNA form, the CDR3 reads TGTGCCAGCAGCCCCGACCGGGGCTATGGCTACACCTTC. The V gene is TRBV27, the J gene TRBJ1-2; D uncertain. The CDR3 has 13 residues. The germline V gene has CDR1 MNHEY and CDR2 SMNVEV (reference sequence). The germline V and J ends were trimmed by 6 bases and 4 bases, with 12 bases remaining between them.

The V call is TRBV10-2, the J call TRBJ1-2, with D perhaps matching TRBD1 (6 bases). The CDR3 length is 12 residues. Deletions cut 7 bases from V and 3 bases from J, with 9 bases between. CDR1 is WSHSY, CDR2 SAAADI, per germline. CDR3 nucleotide sequence: TGCGCCAGCAATCAGGGGTACTATGGCTACACCTTC. It translates to CASNQGYYGYTF.

This clone was seen a single time. This sequence joins TRBV25-1 and TRBJ1-2, with 8 nucleotides matching TRBD1. V shed 6 bases, J shed 8 bases, and the junction held 2 bases outside the gene matches. This CDR3 has 11 residues. The germline V gene encodes CDR1 MGHDK and CDR2 SYGVNS. Here the CDR3 reads CASSPGGGYTF. The CDR3 DNA is TGTGCCAGCAGCCCAGGGGGCGGCTACACCTTC.

This clone has just one count. This chain links TRBV7-2 with TRBJ1-2; D gene unclear. CDR3 length equals 14 residues. Per the germline V gene, CDR1 is SGHTA and CDR2 is FQGNSA. Trimming cost V 1 base and J 2 bases, with 8 bases left between them. The CDR3 region has the DNA TGTGCCAGCAGCTTAGTTAACGGGAACTATGGCTACACCTTC. Translated: CASSLVNGNYGYTF. The full variable domain, its missing parts supplied by reference TRBV7-2 and TRBJ1-2, is GAGVSQSPSNKVTEKGKDVELRCDPISGHTALYWYRQSLGQGLEFLIYFQGNSAPDKSGLPSDRFSAERTGGSVSTLTIQRTQQEDSAVYLCASSLVNGNYGYTFGSGTRLTVV.

The chain employs TRBV11-2 and TRBJ1-1, with D maybe TRBD1 (6 bases). Trimming pared 4 bases from V and 0 bases from J, leaving 12 bases between. The germline V gene encodes CDR1 SGHAT and CDR2 FQNNGV. CDR3 size: 15 residues. CDR3 region: CASSSNRVMNTEAFF. For the CDR3, the DNA is TGTGCCAGCAGCTCAAACAGGGTTATGAACACTGAAGCTTTCTTT.

The rearrangement uses TRBV27 and TRBJ2-2; TRBD1 is a possible D gene (7 bases). Germline V gives CDR1 MNHEY, CDR2 SMNVEV (reference sequence). V lost 1 base to trimming and J lost 4 bases, with 13 bases between them. CDR3 length: 16 amino acids. DNA of the CDR3: TGTGCCAGCAGTTTATTTACAGGGGAGGTCACCGGGGAGCTGTTTTTT. This codes for CASSLFTGEVTGELFF.

The genes are TRBV4-3 and TRBJ1-1; D unclear. Trimming shortened V by 1 base and J by 8 bases, and 11 bases separated the two germline ends. Germline assignment: CDR1 LGHNA and CDR2 YSLEER. CDR3 length: 13 amino acids. CDR3 nucleotides: TGCGCCAGCAGCCAAGCGCACAGCAACGAAGCTTTCTTT. It translates to CASSQAHSNEAFF.